What follows is one T cell receptor beta chain and its context. Its target is not known. Sequence at one end of the junction differs from germline and may be a read error. Germline CDR1 is WNHNN and CDR2 is SYGVQD (reference sequence). The CDR3 has 16 residues. These data are taken from a study of cytomegalovirus exposure and HLA in healthy donors. The overall study: Genetic ancestry analysis placed 75% to 85% of the approximately 400 donors that were genotyped in the Caucasian-associated cluster.

Whole-study results and caveats: Presence/absence analyses supposed approximately even sequencing depth among donors. Accurate HLA-A and HLA-B prediction from TCR beta sequences was reported for most subjects.

A multiplex PCR was run with 60 Vbeta primers and 13 Jbeta primers. This table comes from immunoSEQ multiplex PCR, and its TCRdb copy is limited to in-frame clones, with some not included. The listing records about 87,000 clones. The sequencing input was PBMCs. This receptor was taken from a middle-aged man in good health and CMV-seropositive. The V call is TRBV10-1, the J call TRBJ2-7, with TRBD2 matching 7 bases. The CDR3 nucleotides are TGCGCCAGCACTGAGACTGTAGCGGGTGTGTCCTACGAGCAGTACTTC. It specifies CASTETVAGVSYEQYF.